This TCR beta chain was retrieved from a study of blood T cell repertoires in COVID-19. Looking at the study overall: The United States, Italy and Spain provided the acute and convalescent COVID-19 samples. PBMCs, B-cell-depleted T cells, or T cells provided the cDNA or gDNA that made up the material.

Trimming pared 3 bases from V and 4 bases from J, leaving 11 bases between. The CDR3 loop spans 14 amino acids. Germline CDR1 SGHKS, CDR2 YYEKEE (reference sequence). In the original analysis: The assay estimated nucleated cells by amplifying reference gene primers. The data were produced by immunoSEQ multiplex PCR, yet TCRdb's version contains in-frame clones alone and is incomplete. The DNA was the basis for D and trimming; V, J and clone size are from that table. The sample lists 80,000 to 95,000 clones, roughly 71% occurring once. This clonotype was obtained from a woman of 80 years or more with acute or convalescent COVID-19. The J gene is TRBJ1-5, the V gene TRBV5-5; no reliable D call. Source material: peripheral blood. The CDR3 is CASSYTESNQPQHF. The CDR3 region has the DNA TGTGCCAGCAGCTACACGGAGAGTAATCAGCCCCAGCATTTT.